The table lists the clone carrying this TCR beta chain with a count of one. Measured with immunoSEQ multiplex PCR; TCRdb has only the in-frame clones, and not every one. Of 150,000 or so clones listed, around 91% are singletons. This specimen comes from a study of blood T cell repertoires in COVID-19. Overall study: The United States, Italy and Spain provided the acute and convalescent COVID-19 samples.

The CDR3 loop spans 15 amino acids. The V gene end was trimmed by 2 bases and the J gene end by 2 bases; junction bases not matched to a gene: 4. From germline, CDR1 is MNHEY and CDR2 SVGEGT. The sequence derives from a man aged 18 to 30 with COVID-19, enrolled during active disease. Sequencing was done on a sample of peripheral blood. The chain uses TRBV6-2 or TRBV6-3 and TRBJ2-7; 9 positions match TRBD1. The CDR3 region is CASSYRTGAPYEQYF. In DNA form, the CDR3 reads TGTGCCAGCAGTTACCGGACAGGGGCCCCCTACGAGCAGTACTTC.